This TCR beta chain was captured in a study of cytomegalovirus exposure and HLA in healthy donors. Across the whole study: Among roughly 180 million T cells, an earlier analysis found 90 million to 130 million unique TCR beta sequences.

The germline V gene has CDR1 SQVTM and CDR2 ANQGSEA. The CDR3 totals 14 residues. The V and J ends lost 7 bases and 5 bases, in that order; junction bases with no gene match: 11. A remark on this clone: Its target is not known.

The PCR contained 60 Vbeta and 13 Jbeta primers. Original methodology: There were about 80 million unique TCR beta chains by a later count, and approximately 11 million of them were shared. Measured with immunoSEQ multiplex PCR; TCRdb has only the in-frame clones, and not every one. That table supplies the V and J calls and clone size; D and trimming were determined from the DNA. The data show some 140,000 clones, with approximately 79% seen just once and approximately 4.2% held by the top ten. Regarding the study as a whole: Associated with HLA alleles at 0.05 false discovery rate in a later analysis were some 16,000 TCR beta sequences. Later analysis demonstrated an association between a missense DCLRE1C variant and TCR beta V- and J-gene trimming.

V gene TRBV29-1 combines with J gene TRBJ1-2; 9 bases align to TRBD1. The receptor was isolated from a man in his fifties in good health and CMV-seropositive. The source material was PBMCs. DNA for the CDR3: TGCAGCGCCGTCCCGGGACAGGGTGGGTATGGCTACACCTTC. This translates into CSAVPGQGGYGYTF.